The entry below gives a single T cell receptor (beta chain) sequence along with its context. The antigen remains undetermined. These data are taken from a study of OX40 agonist ivuxolimab in advanced cancers. In the study overall: Among those enrolled, mean age was 60 years (range 23 to 79) and about 81% were male.

The method was immunoSEQ multiplex PCR; TCRdb's version includes in-frame clones alone and lacks a portion of them. This table holds 75,000 to 95,000 clones, around 86% found once. Overall study results and limits: Mean expanded clone counts were higher in CD8+ than CD4+ T cells.

Between the trimmed V and J ends, which lost 3 bases and 0 bases, there was a span of 5 bases. Germline V lookup: CDR1 MNHNS, CDR2 SASEGT. The CDR3 is made up of 13 amino acids. Collection of blood occurred at baseline, at cycle 4 day 1, and at cycle 7 day 1. The TCR comes from an adult with an advanced solid tumor such as melanoma, head and neck, liver or kidney cancer. The material sequenced was CD4+ or CD8+ T cells sorted from blood, taken in a trial of the OX40 agonist ivuxolimab. V gene TRBV6-1 combines with J gene TRBJ2-5; D gene uncertain. Here the CDR3 reads CASSDLDQETQYF. Written as DNA, the CDR3 is TGTGCCAGCAGTGACTTAGACCAAGAGACCCAGTACTTC.